This T cell receptor beta chain was profiled in a study of regulatory T cells in long-lasting Graves disease. Whole-study findings and limits: The analysis examined peripheral blood only and excluded thyroid tissue.

V was cut by 2 bases and J by 6 bases, with 13 bases left in between. The CDR3 spans 15 residues. CDR1 SNHLY and CDR2 FYNNEI come from the germline V gene. Time point meaning: persistent/refractory GD, antithyroid drugs over 5 years with positive TRAb. Following extraction of RNA from PBMCs, that RNA was used to make the TCR library. American Thyroid Association guidelines defined Graves' disease diagnosis. This clonotype was counted many times. Its antigen is not known. Libraries of TCR beta came from iRepertoire HTBI primers plus Arm-PCR of CDR3 regions. TCRdb ran MiXCR on the multiplex PCR reads and lists one entry per CDR3 protein. The sample has 420,000 or so distinct CDR3 sequences; 23% are singletons.

This rearrangement joins TRBV2 to TRBJ1-4; TRBD1 might be the D (6 bases). This TCR derives from a female donor with Graves disease. The sequences come from peripheral blood mononuclear cells (PBMCs), collected when the disease was refractory, from a patient treated with antithyroid drugs. CDR3 sequence reads: CASSEPGAQDEKLFF. The DNA for the CDR3 is TGTGCCAGCAGTGAACCGGGGGCGCAGGATGAAAAACTGTTTTTT.